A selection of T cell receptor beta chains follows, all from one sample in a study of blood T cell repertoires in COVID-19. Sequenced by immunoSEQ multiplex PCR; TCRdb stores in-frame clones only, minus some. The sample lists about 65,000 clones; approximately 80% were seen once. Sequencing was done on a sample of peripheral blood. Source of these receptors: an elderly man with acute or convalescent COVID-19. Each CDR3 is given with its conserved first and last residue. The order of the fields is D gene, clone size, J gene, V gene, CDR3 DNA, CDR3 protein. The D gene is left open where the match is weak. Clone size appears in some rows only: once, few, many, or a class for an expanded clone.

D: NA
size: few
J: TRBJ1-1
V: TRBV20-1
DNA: TGCAGTGCTCGACTCGACTACGTGCCTTTCTTT
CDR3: CSARLDYVPFF

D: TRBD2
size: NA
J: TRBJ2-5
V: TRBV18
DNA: TGTGCCAGCTCAACGACCCGGACTAGCCAAGAGACCCAGTACTTC
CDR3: CASSTTRTSQETQYF

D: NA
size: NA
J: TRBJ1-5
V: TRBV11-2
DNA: TGTGCCAGCAGTGCCGGACTGCCGGGCAATCAGCCCCAGCATTTT
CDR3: CASSAGLPGNQPQHF

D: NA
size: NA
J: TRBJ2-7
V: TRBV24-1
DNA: TGTGCCACCAGTGATCTTGACAGACCTGGCCACGAGCAGTACTTC
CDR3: CATSDLDRPGHEQYF

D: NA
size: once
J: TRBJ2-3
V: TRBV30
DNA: TGTGCCTGGAGTTCCCCGGGACACAGCACAGATACGCAGTATTTT
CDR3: CAWSSPGHSTDTQYF

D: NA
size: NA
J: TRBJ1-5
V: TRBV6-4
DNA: TGTGCCAGCACGGCGATCCCCTCGAGGGATCAGCCCCAGCATTTT
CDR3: CASTAIPSRDQPQHF

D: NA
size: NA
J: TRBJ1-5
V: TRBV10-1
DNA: TGCGCCAGCAGTGTTGTGGGGGCGAGGGGTAATCAGCCCCAGCATTTT
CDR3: CASSVVGARGNQPQHF

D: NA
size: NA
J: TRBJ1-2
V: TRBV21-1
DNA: TGTGCCAGCAGCAAGGGTTCTCAGGCTGGGACAGGGAAGTTTTCTGGCTACACCTTC
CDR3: CASSKGSQAGTGKFSGYTF

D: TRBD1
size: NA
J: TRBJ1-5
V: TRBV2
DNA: TGTGCCAGCAGCTCACAGGGGGTGTCAAATCAGCCCCAGCATTTT
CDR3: CASSSQGVSNQPQHF

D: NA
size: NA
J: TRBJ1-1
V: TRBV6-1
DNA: TGTGCCAGCGAAACAGGGTTTGGCACTGAAGCTTTCTTT
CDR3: CASETGFGTEAFF

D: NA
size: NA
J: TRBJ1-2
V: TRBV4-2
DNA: TGTGCCAGCAGCCAAGAAGGTGAGCAGAGGAACGACTATGGCTACACCTTC
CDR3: CASSQEGEQRNDYGYTF

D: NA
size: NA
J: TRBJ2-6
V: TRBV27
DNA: TGTGCCAGCAGTTTGACAGCCAGGGGTTCTGGGGCCAACGTCCTGACTTTC
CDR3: CASSLTARGSGANVLTF

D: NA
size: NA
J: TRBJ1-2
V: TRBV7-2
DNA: TGTGCCAGCAGAGAGACATCGGCGCCTGGTATCTATGGCTACACCTTC
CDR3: CASRETSAPGIYGYTF

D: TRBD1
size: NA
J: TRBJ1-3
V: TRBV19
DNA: TGTGCCAGTAGTACGGCAACACTCAGGGGGAAGTCTGGAAACACCATATATTTT
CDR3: CASSTATLRGKSGNTIYF

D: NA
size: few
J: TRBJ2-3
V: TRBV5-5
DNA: TGTGCCAGCGGCCCTCCGGCCAGGGCAGATACGCAGTATTTT
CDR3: CASGPPARADTQYF

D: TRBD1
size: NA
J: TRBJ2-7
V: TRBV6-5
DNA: TGTGCCAGCAGCAAGACAGGGTTAGATAAGCAGTACTTC
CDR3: CASSKTGLDKQYF

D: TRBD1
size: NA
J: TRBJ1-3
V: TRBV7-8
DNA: TGTGCCAGCAGCTTAGCCGGACAGGGGGCGATTGGAAACACCATATATTTT
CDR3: CASSLAGQGAIGNTIYF

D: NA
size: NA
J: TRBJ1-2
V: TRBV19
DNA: TGTGCCAGTACCCTTGGGGGGAACTATGGCTACACCTTC
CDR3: CASTLGGNYGYTF

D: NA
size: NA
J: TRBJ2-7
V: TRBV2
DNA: TGTGCCAGCAGTCAAACTCCCCCTGGGCAGTACTTC
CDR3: CASSQTPPGQYF

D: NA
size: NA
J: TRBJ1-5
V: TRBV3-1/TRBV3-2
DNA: TGTGCCAGCAGCCAGGCGGGGGTGCATCAGCCCCAGCATTTT
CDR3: CASSQAGVHQPQHF

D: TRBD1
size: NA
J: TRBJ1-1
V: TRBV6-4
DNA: TGTGCCGTGGGACAGGCCACCGCCCGGAACACTGAAGCTTTCTTT
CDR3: CAVGQATARNTEAFF

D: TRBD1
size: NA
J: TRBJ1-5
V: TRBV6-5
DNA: TGTGCCAGCAGGACAGGGGGAAGGGGCAATCAGCCCCAGCATTTT
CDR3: CASRTGGRGNQPQHF

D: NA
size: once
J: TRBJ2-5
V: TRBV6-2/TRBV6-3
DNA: TGTGCCAGCAGTTCTGAGGGCGCGGAGACCCAGTACTTC
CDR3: CASSSEGAETQYF

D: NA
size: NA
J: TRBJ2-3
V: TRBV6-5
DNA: TGTGCCAGTAGAAACGACCAGACTCGCACAGATACGCAGTATTTT
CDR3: CASRNDQTRTDTQYF

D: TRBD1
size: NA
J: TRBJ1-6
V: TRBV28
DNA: TGTGCCAGCAGCAGCTACCGGGACAGCAGCTCCTATAATTCACCCCTCCACTTT
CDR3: CASSSYRDSSSYNSPLHF

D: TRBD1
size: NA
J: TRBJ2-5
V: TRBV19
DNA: TGTGCCAGTAGTATAGCGCGTATGGGACAGATCCAAGAGACCCAGTACTTC
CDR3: CASSIARMGQIQETQYF

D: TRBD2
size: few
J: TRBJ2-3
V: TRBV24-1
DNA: TGTGCCACCAGTGAGGGGTTAGCGGGGGCTAGCACAGATACGCAGTATTTT
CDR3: CATSEGLAGASTDTQYF

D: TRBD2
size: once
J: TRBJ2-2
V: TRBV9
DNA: TGTGCCAGCAGCGTAGTGCCTAGCGGGAGCACCGGGGAGCTGTTTTTT
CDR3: CASSVVPSGSTGELFF

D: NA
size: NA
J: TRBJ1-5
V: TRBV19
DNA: TGTGCCAGTAGTCTCGGGTCCCCGGGGGAGCCCCAGCATTTT
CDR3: CASSLGSPGEPQHF

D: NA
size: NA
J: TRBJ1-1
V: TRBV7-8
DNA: TGTGCCAGCAGCGCCGGGGGTGAAGCTTTCTTT
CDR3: CASSAGGEAFF

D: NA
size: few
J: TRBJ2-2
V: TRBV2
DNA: TGTGCCAGCAGGACAGGATTAGGAACCGGGGAGCTGTTTTTT
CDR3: CASRTGLGTGELFF

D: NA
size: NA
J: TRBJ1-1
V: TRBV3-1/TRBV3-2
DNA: TGTGCCAGCAGGGGGGGGACTGAAGCTTTCTTT
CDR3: CASRGGTEAFF

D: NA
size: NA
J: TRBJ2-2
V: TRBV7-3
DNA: TGTGCCAGCAGCGCAAGGTCCAGGCCCACGAACACCGGGGAGCTGTTTTTT
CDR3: CASSARSRPTNTGELFF

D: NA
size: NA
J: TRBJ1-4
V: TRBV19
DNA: TGTGCCAGTAGTATGGTAAACAGGCGTATGTTTTTT
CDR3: CASSMVNRRMFF

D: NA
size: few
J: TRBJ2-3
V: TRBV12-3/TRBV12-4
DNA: TGTGCCAGCAGTGCCCGGGGTACGCAGTATTTT
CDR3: CASSARGTQYF

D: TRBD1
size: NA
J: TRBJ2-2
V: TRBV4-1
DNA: TGCGCCAGCAGCCAACGGGACAGAAACACCGGGGAGCTGTTTTTT
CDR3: CASSQRDRNTGELFF

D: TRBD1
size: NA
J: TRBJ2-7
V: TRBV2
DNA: TGTGCCAGCAGTCGACAGGGGGAAGAGCAGTACTTC
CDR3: CASSRQGEEQYF

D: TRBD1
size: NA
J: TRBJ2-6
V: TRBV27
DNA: TGTGCCAGCAGTCCGATTGTCGACAGGGGACTCTCTGGGGCCAACGTCCTGACTTTC
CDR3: CASSPIVDRGLSGANVLTF

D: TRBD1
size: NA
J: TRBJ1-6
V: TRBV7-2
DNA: TGTGCCAGCAGCTCCCTGGGACAGGGTCGTAATTCACCCCTCCACTTT
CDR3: CASSSLGQGRNSPLHF

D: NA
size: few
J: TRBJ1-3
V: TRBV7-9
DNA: TGTGCCAGCAGCTTAGCAGAAGGGGGAGGAAACACCATATATTTT
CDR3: CASSLAEGGGNTIYF

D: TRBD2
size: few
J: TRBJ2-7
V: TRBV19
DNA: TGTGCCAGTAGGCTGAGCGGGGTTTCCTACGAGCAGTACTTC
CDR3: CASRLSGVSYEQYF

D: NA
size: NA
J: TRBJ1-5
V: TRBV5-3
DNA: TGTGCCAGAAGCCTCTATAGGGGATCACAGCCCCAGCATTTT
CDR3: CARSLYRGSQPQHF

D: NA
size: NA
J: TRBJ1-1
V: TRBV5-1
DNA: TGCGCCAGCAGCTGGGGGGGAACCGGCCTTATGAACACTGAAGCTTTCTTT
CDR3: CASSWGGTGLMNTEAFF

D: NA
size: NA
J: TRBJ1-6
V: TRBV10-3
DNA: TGTGCCATCAGTGAGTTTGAGGGCAGCAGCTCACCCCTCCACTTT
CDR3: CAISEFEGSSSPLHF

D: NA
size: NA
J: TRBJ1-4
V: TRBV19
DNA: TGTGCCAGTAGTATAGGCGCAACTAATGAAAAACTGTTTTTT
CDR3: CASSIGATNEKLFF

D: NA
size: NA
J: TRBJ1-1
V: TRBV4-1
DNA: TGCGCCAGCAGCCTCACGGGGGGGGGAGTGAGGACTGAAGCTTTCTTT
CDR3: CASSLTGGGVRTEAFF

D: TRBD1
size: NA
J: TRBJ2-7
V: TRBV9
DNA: TGTGCCAGCAGCGGCGGGACAGGGGGCGACTACGAGCAGTACTTC
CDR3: CASSGGTGGDYEQYF